The rows below give T cell receptor beta chains drawn from one sample of a study of cytomegalovirus exposure and HLA in healthy donors. Only in-frame clones appear in the TCRdb table, and some are missing; sequencing was by immunoSEQ multiplex PCR. The table lists some 150,000 clones, about 75% of them singletons, with around 3.4% in the top ten. Sequencing input: PBMCs. These receptors all come from a man in his forties in good health and CMV-seronegative. Both conserved end residues are part of each CDR3. D genes are given only for firm matches. Expanded clones are given a class, and other clones once, few, many or no size at all.

J gene | D gene | clone size | V gene | CDR3 protein | CDR3 DNA
TRBJ2-7 | . | . | TRBV7-9 | CASSSPGQRVDEQYF | TGTGCCAGCAGCTCCCCGGGACAACGGGTTGACGAGCAGTACTTC
TRBJ1-1 | . | . | TRBV11-2 | CASSLTEGYVAEAFF | TGTGCCAGCAGCTTAACGGAGGGGTACGTGGCTGAAGCTTTCTTT
TRBJ1-1 | . | few | TRBV4-3 | CASSPWREASTEAFF | TGCGCCAGCAGCCCCTGGCGGGAGGCGAGCACTGAAGCTTTCTTT
TRBJ1-2 | TRBD1 | . | TRBV28 | CASRRDRVDYGYTF | TGTGCCAGCAGAAGGGACAGGGTGGACTATGGCTACACCTTC
TRBJ2-3 | TRBD2 | . | TRBV6-5 | CATQRLAGFTDTQYF | TGTGCCACCCAGCGGCTAGCGGGGTTCACAGATACGCAGTATTTT
TRBJ2-7 | TRBD1 | . | TRBV4-1 | CASSQADRGRSYEQYF | TGCGCCAGCAGCCAAGCGGACAGGGGGCGCTCCTACGAGCAGTACTTC
TRBJ2-1 | . | few | TRBV6-1 | CASSVTGIPFNEQFF | TGTGCCAGCAGTGTCACAGGGATCCCCTTCAATGAGCAGTTCTTC
TRBJ2-7 | TRBD2 | . | TRBV15 | CATSMGGDQYEQYF | TGTGCCACCAGCATGGGAGGGGACCAATACGAGCAGTACTTC
TRBJ1-5 | TRBD1 | . | TRBV28 | CASSFVAGGARQPQHF | TGTGCCAGCAGTTTCGTGGCAGGGGGCGCGAGACAGCCCCAGCATTTT
TRBJ1-2 | . | . | TRBV19 | CASSPGKTSGYTF | TGTGCCAGTAGTCCGGGAAAGACTTCGGGCTACACCTTC
TRBJ2-3 | TRBD2 | . | TRBV7-9 | CASSLGLADGTDTQYF | TGTGCCAGCAGCCTCGGACTAGCGGATGGAACAGATACGCAGTATTTT
TRBJ1-1 | . | once | TRBV7-9 | CASLAGLTEAFF | TGTGCCAGCCTTGCAGGGTTAACTGAAGCTTTCTTT
TRBJ1-3 | . | . | TRBV5-1 | CASSFQAGGSGNTIYF | TGCGCCAGCAGCTTTCAGGCGGGGGGCTCTGGAAACACCATATATTTT
TRBJ2-7 | TRBD1 | many | TRBV6-5 | CASTPGTATYEQYF | TGTGCCAGCACCCCCGGGACAGCAACCTACGAGCAGTACTTC